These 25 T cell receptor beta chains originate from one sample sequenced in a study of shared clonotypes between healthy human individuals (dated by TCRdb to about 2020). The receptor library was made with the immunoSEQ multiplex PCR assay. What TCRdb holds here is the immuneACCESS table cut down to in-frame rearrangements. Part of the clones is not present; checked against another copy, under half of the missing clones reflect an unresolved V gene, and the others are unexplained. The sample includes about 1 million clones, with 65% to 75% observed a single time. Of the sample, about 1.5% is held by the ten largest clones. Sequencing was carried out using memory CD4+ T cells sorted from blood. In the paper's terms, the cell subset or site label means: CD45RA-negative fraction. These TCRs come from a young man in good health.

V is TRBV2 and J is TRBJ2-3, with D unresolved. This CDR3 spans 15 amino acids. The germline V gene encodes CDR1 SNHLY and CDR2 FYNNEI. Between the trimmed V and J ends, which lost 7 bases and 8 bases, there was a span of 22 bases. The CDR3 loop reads CASTPPARGSSTQYF. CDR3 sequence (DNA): TGTGCCAGCACCCCACCGGCTCGAGGATCCAGTACGCAGTATTTT.

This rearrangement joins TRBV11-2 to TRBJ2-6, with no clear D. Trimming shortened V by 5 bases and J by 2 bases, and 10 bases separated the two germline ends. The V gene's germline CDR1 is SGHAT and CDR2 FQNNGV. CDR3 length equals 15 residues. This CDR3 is CASSPWGAGANVLTF. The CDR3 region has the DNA TGTGCCAGCAGCCCTTGGGGTGCTGGGGCCAACGTCCTGACTTTC. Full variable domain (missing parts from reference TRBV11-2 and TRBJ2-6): EAGVAQSPRYKIIEKRQSVAFWCNPISGHATLYWYQQILGQGPKLLIQFQNNGVVDDSQLPKDRFSAERLKGVDSTLKIQPAKLEDSAVYLCASSPWGAGANVLTFGAGSRLTVL.

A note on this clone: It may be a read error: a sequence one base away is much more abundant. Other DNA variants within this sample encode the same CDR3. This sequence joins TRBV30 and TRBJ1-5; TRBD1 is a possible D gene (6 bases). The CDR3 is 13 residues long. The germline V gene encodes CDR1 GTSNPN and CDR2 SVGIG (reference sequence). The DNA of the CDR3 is TGCGCCTGGAGCCCAGGGGACAATCAGCCCCAGCATTTT. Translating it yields CAWSPGDNQPQHF.

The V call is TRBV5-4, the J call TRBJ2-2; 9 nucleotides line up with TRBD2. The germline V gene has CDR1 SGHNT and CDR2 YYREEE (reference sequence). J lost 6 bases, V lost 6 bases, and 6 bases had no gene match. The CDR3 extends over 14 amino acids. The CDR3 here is CASKLAGDPGELFF. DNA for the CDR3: TGTGCCAGCAAATTAGCGGGAGACCCCGGGGAGCTGTTTTTT.

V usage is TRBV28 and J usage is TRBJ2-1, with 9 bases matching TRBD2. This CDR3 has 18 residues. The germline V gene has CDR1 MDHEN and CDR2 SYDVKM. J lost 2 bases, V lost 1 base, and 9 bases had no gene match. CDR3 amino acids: CASSLYFGLAGTYNEQFF. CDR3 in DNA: TGTGCCAGCAGTTTATATTTCGGTCTAGCGGGGACCTACAATGAGCAGTTCTTC.

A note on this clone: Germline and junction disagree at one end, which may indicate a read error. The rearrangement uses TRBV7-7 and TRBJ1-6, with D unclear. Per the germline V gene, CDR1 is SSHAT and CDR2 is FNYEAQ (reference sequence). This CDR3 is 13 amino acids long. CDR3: CASSLSSVSPLHF. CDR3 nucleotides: TGTGCTAGCAGCTTAAGCTCTGTTTCACCCCTCCACTTT.

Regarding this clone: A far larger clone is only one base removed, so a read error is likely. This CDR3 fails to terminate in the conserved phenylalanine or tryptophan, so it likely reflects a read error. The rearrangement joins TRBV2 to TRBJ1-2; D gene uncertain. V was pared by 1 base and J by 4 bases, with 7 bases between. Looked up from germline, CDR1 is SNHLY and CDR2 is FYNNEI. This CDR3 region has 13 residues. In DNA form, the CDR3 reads TGTGCCAGCAGTGAAGGACGGATCTATGGCTACACCCTC. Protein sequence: CASSEGRIYGYTL.

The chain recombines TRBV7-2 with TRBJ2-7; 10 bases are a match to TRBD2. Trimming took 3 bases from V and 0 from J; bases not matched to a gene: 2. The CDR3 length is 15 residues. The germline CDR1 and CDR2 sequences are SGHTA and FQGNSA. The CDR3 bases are TGTGCCAGCAGCTTGACTAGCGGGCTCTCCTACGAGCAGTACTTC. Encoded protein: CASSLTSGLSYEQYF.

The CDR3 bases are TGTGCCAGCAGCTTAGGAAAGACAGGCGATCCGAACACTGAAGCTTTCTTT. Residues: CASSLGKTGDPNTEAFF. The rearrangement uses TRBV11-2 and TRBJ1-1; tentatively, D is TRBD1 (6 bases). The CDR3 covers 17 residues. V dropped 1 base and J dropped 1 base, with 16 bases sitting between them. Germline V gene lookup returns CDR1 SGHAT and CDR2 FQNNGV.

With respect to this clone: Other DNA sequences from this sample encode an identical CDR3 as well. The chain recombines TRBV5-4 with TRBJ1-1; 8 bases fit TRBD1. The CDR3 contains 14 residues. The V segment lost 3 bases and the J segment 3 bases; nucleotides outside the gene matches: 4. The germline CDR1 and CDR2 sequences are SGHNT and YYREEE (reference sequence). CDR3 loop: CASSSDRVDTEAFF. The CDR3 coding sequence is TGTGCCAGCAGCTCGGACAGGGTAGACACTGAAGCTTTCTTT.

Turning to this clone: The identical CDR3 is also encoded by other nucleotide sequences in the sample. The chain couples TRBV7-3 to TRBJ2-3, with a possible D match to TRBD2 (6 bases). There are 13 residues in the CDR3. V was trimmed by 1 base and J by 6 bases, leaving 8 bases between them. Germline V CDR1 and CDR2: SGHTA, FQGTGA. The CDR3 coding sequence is TGTGCCAGCAGCTTAAGCCGGGGGGATACGCAGTATTTT. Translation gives CASSLSRGDTQYF.

The CDR3 coding sequence is TGTGCCAGCAGCTTGGCGGGACTAGCCTTCACCGGGGAGCTGTTTTTT. Protein: CASSLAGLAFTGELFF. This sequence joins TRBV5-6 and TRBJ2-2, with 9 positions matching TRBD2. This CDR3 comprises 16 residues. Germline CDR1 is SGHDT and CDR2 is YYEEEE. Trimming took 0 bases from V and 4 from J; bases not matched to a gene: 4.

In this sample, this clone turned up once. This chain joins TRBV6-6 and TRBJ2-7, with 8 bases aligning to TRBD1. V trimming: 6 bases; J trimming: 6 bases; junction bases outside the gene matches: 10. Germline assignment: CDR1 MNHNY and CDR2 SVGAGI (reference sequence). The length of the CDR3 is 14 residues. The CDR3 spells CASSWTGTNAEQYF. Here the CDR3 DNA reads TGTGCCAGCAGCTGGACAGGGACCAACGCCGAGCAGTACTTC.

The CDR3 region is CASSQQIGAETQYF. In nucleotides, the CDR3 is TGCGCCAGCAGCCAACAGATAGGGGCGGAGACCCAGTACTTC. The J gene is TRBJ2-5, the V gene TRBV4-3; perhaps TRBD1 as D (5 bases). The germline V gene encodes CDR1 LGHNA and CDR2 YSLEER. The CDR3 contains 14 residues. V dropped 2 bases and J dropped 5 bases, with 12 bases sitting between them.

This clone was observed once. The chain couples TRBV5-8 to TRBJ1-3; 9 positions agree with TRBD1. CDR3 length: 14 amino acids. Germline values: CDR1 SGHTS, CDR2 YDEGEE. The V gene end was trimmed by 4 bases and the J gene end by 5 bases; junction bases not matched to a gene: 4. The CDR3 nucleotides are TGTGCCAGCAGCCCTGGACAGGGGAGAAACACCATATATTTT. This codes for CASSPGQGRNTIYF.

In DNA, the CDR3 is TGCAGTGAACGGGGAGTAGAGACCCAGTACTTC. This encodes CSERGVETQYF. This chain uses TRBV20-1 with TRBJ2-5; tentatively, D is TRBD2 (5 bases). This CDR3 has 11 residues. The V end was cut by 7 bases, the J end by 4 bases, with 10 bases between. CDR1 DFQATT and CDR2 SNEGSKA come from the germline V gene (reference sequence).

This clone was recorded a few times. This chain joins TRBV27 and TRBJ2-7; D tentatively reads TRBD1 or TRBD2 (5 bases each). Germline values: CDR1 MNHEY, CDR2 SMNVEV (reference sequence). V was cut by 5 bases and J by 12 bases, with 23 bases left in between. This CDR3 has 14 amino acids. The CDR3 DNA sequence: TGTGCCAGCAGTCTCCAGGGACCGCAGGCACTACGGTACTTC. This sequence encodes CASSLQGPQALRYF.

The CDR3 DNA is TGTGCCTGGAGTGCGCAGTCGTCTGCTTTCTTT. Encoded protein: CAWSAQSSAFF. The gene calls are TRBV30 and TRBJ1-1; D is unresolved. Germline V CDR1 and CDR2: GTSNPN, SVGIG (reference sequence). The CDR3 length is 11 residues. V was shortened by 1 base and J by 11 bases, with 11 bases between the two germline ends.

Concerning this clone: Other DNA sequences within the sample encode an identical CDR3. CDR3 nucleotides: TGCGCCAGCAGCTTGGGGTCAGGGGGAAACTACAATGAGCAGTTCTTC. Translated, it gives CASSLGSGGNYNEQFF. The chain recombines TRBV5-1 with TRBJ2-1; 7 positions match TRBD1. V shed 0 bases and J 3 bases; nucleotides not matched to a gene: 6. The CDR3 is 16 residues long. Germline CDR1 SGHRS, CDR2 YFSETQ.

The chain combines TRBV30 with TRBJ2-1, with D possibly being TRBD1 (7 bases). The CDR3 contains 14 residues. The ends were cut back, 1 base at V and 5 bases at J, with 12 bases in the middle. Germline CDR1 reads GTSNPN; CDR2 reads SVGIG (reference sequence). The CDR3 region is CAWSGQGGHNEQFF. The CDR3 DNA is TGTGCCTGGAGTGGTCAGGGGGGACACAATGAGCAGTTCTTC.

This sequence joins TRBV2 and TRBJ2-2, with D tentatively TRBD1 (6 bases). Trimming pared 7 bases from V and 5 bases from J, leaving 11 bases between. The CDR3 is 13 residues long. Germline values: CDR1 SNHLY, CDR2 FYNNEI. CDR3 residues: CASIWQGTGELFF. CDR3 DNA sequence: TGTGCCAGCATCTGGCAGGGGACCGGGGAGCTGTTTTTT.

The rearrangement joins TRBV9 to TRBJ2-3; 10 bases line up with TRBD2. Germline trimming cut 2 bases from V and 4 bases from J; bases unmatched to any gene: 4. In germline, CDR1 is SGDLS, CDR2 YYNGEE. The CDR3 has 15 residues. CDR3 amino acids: CASSVGTSAADTQYF. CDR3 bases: TGTGCCAGCAGCGTGGGGACTAGCGCCGCAGATACGCAGTATTTT.

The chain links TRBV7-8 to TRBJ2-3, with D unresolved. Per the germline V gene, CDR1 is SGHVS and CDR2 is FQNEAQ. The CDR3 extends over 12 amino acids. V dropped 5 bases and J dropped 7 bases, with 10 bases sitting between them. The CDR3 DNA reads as TGTGCCAGCAGCAGGGATGCGAATACGCAGTATTTT. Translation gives CASSRDANTQYF.

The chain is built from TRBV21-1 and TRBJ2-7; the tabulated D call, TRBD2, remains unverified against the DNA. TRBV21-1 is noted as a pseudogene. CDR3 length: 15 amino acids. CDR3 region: CASSGTSALSYEQYF. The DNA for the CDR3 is TGTGCCAGCAGCGGCACTAGCGCCCTCTCCTACGAGCAGTACTTC.

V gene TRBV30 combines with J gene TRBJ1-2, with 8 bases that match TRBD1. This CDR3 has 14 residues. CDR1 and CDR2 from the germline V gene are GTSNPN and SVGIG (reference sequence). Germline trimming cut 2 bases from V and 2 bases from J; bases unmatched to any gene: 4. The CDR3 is CAWSSGGLNYGYTF. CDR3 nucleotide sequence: TGTGCCTGGAGTTCAGGGGGCCTAAACTATGGCTACACCTTC.